The 5 T cell receptor beta chains presented below share a single source sample, sequenced in a study of regulatory T cells in long-lasting Graves disease. Time point specified: persistent/refractory GD, antithyroid drugs over 5 years with positive TRAb. The TCR library was made from RNA extracted from PBMCs. Construction of the TCR beta libraries employed iRepertoire HTBI primers in conjunction with Arm-PCR of CDR3 regions. TCRdb passed the multiplex PCR reads through MiXCR, listing each CDR3 protein once. This table has about 460,000 distinct CDR3 sequences, approximately 23% appearing once. This material consisted of peripheral blood mononuclear cells (PBMCs), taken when the disease was refractory, from a patient treated with antithyroid drugs. The receptors come from a female donor with Graves disease.

The table lists this clonotype with many counts. V gene TRBV28 combines with J gene TRBJ1-6; 8 bases line up with TRBD1. V gave up 3 bases and J gave up 7 bases; unmatched junction bases: 5. The CDR3 has 15 residues. CDR1 and CDR2 from the germline V gene are MDHEN and SYDVKM. In nucleotides, the CDR3 is TGTGCCAGCAGTTTTGGGACAGGAAGAAATTCACCCCTCCACTTT. Its translation: CASSFGTGRNSPLHF. Variable domain in full (rest from reference TRBV28 and TRBJ1-6): DVKVTQSSRYLVKRTGEKVFLECVQDMDHENMFWYRQDPGLGLRLIYFSYDVKMKEKGDIPEGYSVSREKKERFSLILESASTNQTSMYLCASSFGTGRNSPLHFGNGTRLTVT.

This clonotype was observed many times. The chain has TRBV7-3 and TRBJ2-2; D might be TRBD1 (6 bases). Between the trimmed V and J ends, which lost 5 bases and 7 bases, there was a span of 20 bases. CDR1 is SGHTA and CDR2 is FQGTGA in the germline V gene. This CDR3 is 16 amino acids long. The CDR3 region has the DNA TGTGCCAGCAGCCTTAACACAGGGTTACGTGACGGGGAGCTGTTTTTT. Its translation: CASSLNTGLRDGELFF.

This clonotype was counted ten times or more. The V gene is TRBV2, the J gene TRBJ1-6; no clear D. Per germline, CDR1 SNHLY and CDR2 FYNNEI. V gave up 6 bases and J gave up 7 bases, with 16 bases separating them. This CDR3 spans 15 amino acids. For the CDR3, the DNA is TGTGCCAGCAGCGGCGGCGGGATGACGAATTCACCCCTCCACTTT. This encodes CASSGGGMTNSPLHF.

The chain links TRBV4-3 to TRBJ2-3; D gene ambiguous. CDR3 length: 13 residues. The germline V and J ends were trimmed by 0 bases and 6 bases, with 7 bases remaining between them. The germline V gene encodes CDR1 LGHNA and CDR2 YSLEER. This CDR3 reads CASSQDLTDTQYF. For the CDR3, the DNA is TGCGCCAGCAGCCAAGATCTAACGGATACGCAGTATTTT.

This clonotype was seen only a few times. V and J are TRBV19 and TRBJ1-4; a weak D match, TRBD1 (5 bases). The germline CDR1 and CDR2 sequences are LNHDA and SQIVND (reference sequence). The CDR3 contains 16 residues. V was cut by 5 bases and J by 3 bases, with 16 bases left in between. In DNA form, the CDR3 reads TGTGCCAGTAGTCTCCCCGGGGGACCGTCTAATGAAAAACTGTTTTTT. Its protein is CASSLPGGPSNEKLFF.